This T cell receptor (beta chain) was documented in a study of T cell changes during pregnancy in multiple sclerosis. TCRdb's copy holds only in-frame clones and misses some; the assay was immunoSEQ multiplex PCR. Of about 40,000 clones in the sample, 93% are singletons; the top ten hold 0.41%. Germline-derived CDR1 and CDR2 are LGHNA and YSLEER. The CDR3 runs to 15 residues. The V end lost 4 bases, the J end lost 7 bases, and 14 bases lay between the germline ends. The chain carries TRBV4-3 and TRBJ1-6; possibly TRBD1 for D (5 bases). Here the sequenced sample was CD4+ T cells from peripheral blood mononuclear cells, taken in the first trimester of pregnancy. The TCR was taken from a female donor with multiple sclerosis, enrolled in a pregnancy study. The CDR3 DNA follows: TGCGCCAGCAGCCTAGGGGCGGCAGGGAATTCACCCCTCCACTTT. Residues: CASSLGAAGNSPLHF.